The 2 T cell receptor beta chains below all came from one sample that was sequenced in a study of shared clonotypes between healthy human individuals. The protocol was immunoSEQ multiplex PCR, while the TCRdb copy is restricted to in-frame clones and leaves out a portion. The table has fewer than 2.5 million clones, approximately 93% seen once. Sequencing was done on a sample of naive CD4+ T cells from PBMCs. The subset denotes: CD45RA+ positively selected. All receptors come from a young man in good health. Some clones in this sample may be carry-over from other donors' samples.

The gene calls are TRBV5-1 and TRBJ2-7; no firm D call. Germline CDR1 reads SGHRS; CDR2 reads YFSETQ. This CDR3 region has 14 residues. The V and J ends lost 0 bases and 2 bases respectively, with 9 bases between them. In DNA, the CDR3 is TGCGCCAGCAGCTTGGAGATGGAGACCTACGAGCAGTACTTC. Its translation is CASSLEMETYEQYF.

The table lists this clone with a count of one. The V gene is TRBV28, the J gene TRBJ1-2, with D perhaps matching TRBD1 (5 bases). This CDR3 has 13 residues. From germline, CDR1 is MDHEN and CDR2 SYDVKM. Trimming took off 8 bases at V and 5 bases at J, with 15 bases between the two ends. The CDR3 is CASELMGGYGYTF. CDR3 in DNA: TGTGCCAGCGAACTGATGGGGGGATATGGCTACACCTTC.